This T cell receptor (beta chain) was identified during a study of PD-L1 blockade in urothelial cancer. Study in general: Median T cell yield from blood was roughly 150,000.

Patients each gave 1 to 8 samples, pretreatment and on-treatment. Generated by immunoSEQ multiplex PCR, the TCRdb table keeps only in-frame clones and is missing some. The table has approximately 110,000 clones, around 85% seen once. This CDR3 is 15 amino acids long. J was trimmed by 2 bases and V by 3 bases; bases with no gene match: 3. Germline CDR1 reads LNHNV; CDR2 reads YYDKDF (reference sequence). The V gene is TRBV15, the J gene TRBJ1-3; 8 bases fit TRBD1. The sequencing used PBMCs, collected around atezolizumab (anti-PD-L1) treatment. The sequence was obtained from a middle-aged man with urothelial cancer. CDR3 sequence reads: CATSRDRAPGNTIYF. The CDR3 DNA is TGTGCCACCAGCAGGGACAGGGCCCCTGGAAACACCATATATTTT. The variable domain in full, with the rest retrieved from reference TRBV15 and TRBJ1-3, is DAMVIQNPRYQVTQFGKPVTLSCSQTLNHNVMYWYQQKSSQAPKLLFHYYDKDFNNEADTPDNFQSRRPNTSFCFLDIRSPGLGDTAMYLCATSRDRAPGNTIYFGEGSWLTVV.